Listed below are T cell receptor beta chains from one sample, sequenced in a study of graft-versus-host responses after intestinal transplantation. Their antigen targets remain unknown. Assay: immunoSEQ multiplex PCR; the TCRdb copy retains only in-frame clones and omits some. The sample includes about 110,000 clones, approximately 93% of them seen just once. The sequencing used unstimulated CD8+ T cells sorted from spleen or lymph node cells, collected before transplant. The receptors originated from a human donor who was the organ donor for an intestinal transplant. CDR3s include the opening cysteine and the closing phenylalanine or tryptophan. A D gene is named only where the DNA matches it firmly. Rows may omit the clone size; those that give it use once, few, many or a size class.

d_call	j_call	clone_size	v_call	cdr3_nt	cdr3_aa
TRBD2	TRBJ2-7	-	TRBV29-1	TGCAGCGTTGTCGGCGGGGGCTCCTACGAGCAGTACTTC	CSVVGGGSYEQYF
-	TRBJ1-5	-	TRBV19	TGTGCCAGTGGATGGGGGGGGAATCAGCCCCAGCATTTT	CASGWGGNQPQHF
-	TRBJ2-5	-	TRBV7-8	TGTGCCAGCAGCTTCCAGCCCGACAGCCTAGAGACCCAGTACTTC	CASSFQPDSLETQYF
TRBD1	TRBJ1-4	-	TRBV15	TGTGCCACCAGCAGGCTCCGGGACAGGGCTGAAAAACTGTTTTTT	CATSRLRDRAEKLFF
TRBD2	TRBJ2-5	-	TRBV2	TGTGCCAGCAGTGGAGGGACTAGTTCGGAGACCCAGTACTTC	CASSGGTSSETQYF
-	TRBJ2-1	-	TRBV6-7	TGTGCCAGCAGGACGCGACCCCTATCTCCCTGGGGCAATGAGCAGTTCTTC	CASRTRPLSPWGNEQFF
-	TRBJ2-3	-	TRBV4-1	TGCGCCAGCAGCCGCCCCCAGGGAGATACGCAGTATTTT	CASSRPQGDTQYF
-	TRBJ2-7	-	TRBV4-3	TGCGCCAGCAGCCAAGATCGGGGCGGGACGTTCTCCTACGAGCAGTACTTC	CASSQDRGGTFSYEQYF
TRBD1	TRBJ1-6	-	TRBV6-1	TGTGCCAGCAGGGCTGGGGACAGCTATTCACCCCTCCACTTT	CASRAGDSYSPLHF
-	TRBJ2-7	once	TRBV5-1	TGCGCCAGCAGCTTGGGCGGCAGCGTCCCAGGGGTTCTGAACTTC	CASSLGGSVPGVLNF
-	TRBJ1-1	-	TRBV4-3	TGCGCCAGCAGCCAAGTGTCTTGGGACATGAACACTGAAGCTTTCTTT	CASSQVSWDMNTEAFF
-	TRBJ2-7	-	TRBV6-1	TGTGCCAGCAGTTTGGCCAGGGGTGTCCACGAGCAGTACTTC	CASSLARGVHEQYF
-	TRBJ1-1	-	TRBV29-1	TGCAGCGTGGAGGACAGAAAAATGAACACTGAAGCTTTCTTT	CSVEDRKMNTEAFF
-	TRBJ1-2	-	TRBV6-5	TGTGCCAGCAGGGGGGTGGCTTATGGCTACACCTTC	CASRGVAYGYTF
TRBD2	TRBJ2-7	once	TRBV4-1	TGCGCCAGCAGCCAAGTTGCGGGAGCCCCCTACGAGCAGTACTTC	CASSQVAGAPYEQYF
-	TRBJ1-1	-	TRBV19	TGTGCCAGTAGTATAAGCCCCGCCGGGGCGCACACTGAAGCTTTCTTT	CASSISPAGAHTEAFF
TRBD2	TRBJ2-5	-	TRBV6-1	TGTGCCAGCATCCCAGCGGGAGCCACCTCATCCGAGGGGGACTTC	CASIPAGATSSEGDF
-	TRBJ2-2	-	TRBV7-9	TGTGCCAGCAGCGCATCACAGGGAACCGGGGAGCTGTTTTTT	CASSASQGTGELFF
TRBD2	TRBJ2-1	few	TRBV4-3	TGCGCCAGCAGCCGCACTAGCGCTGGGTTGCATGAGCAGTTCTTC	CASSRTSAGLHEQFF
-	TRBJ2-7	-	TRBV27	TGTGCCAGCAGTTTCACACCGATTTTTCAGGCCCGGGGGTACGAGCAGTACTTC	CASSFTPIFQARGYEQYF
TRBD2	TRBJ2-1	-	TRBV4-3	TGCGCCAGCAGCCAAGGGACTAGCGCCTACAATGAGCAGTTCTTC	CASSQGTSAYNEQFF
TRBD1	TRBJ2-1	-	TRBV6-6	TGTGCCAGCAGTTATCGGGACAGGGGGTATCAGTTCTTC	CASSYRDRGYQFF
TRBD1	TRBJ2-1	-	TRBV7-9	TGTGCCAGCAGCTTATTCCCCCCGGTTCGACAGGGCAATGAGCAGTTCTTC	CASSLFPPVRQGNEQFF
TRBD1	TRBJ1-2	-	TRBV4-1	TGCGCCAGCAGCCCCGTGCCCGGGACAGCCAACTATGGCTACACCTTC	CASSPVPGTANYGYTF
TRBD2	TRBJ2-1	-	TRBV4-1	TGCGCCAGCAGCCAAGTAGATAGCGGGGGGCTAAATGAGCAGTTCTTC	CASSQVDSGGLNEQFF
TRBD2	TRBJ2-2	once	TRBV2	TGTGCCACCGGGGAGGGCGGGGAGCTGTTTTTT	CATGEGGELFF
-	TRBJ2-7	-	TRBV2	TGTGCCAGCAGTGAAGCATCGGAGCGCGATCTCCTAGGGGACGAGCAGTACTTC	CASSEASERDLLGDEQYF
-	TRBJ2-1	-	TRBV21-1	TGTGCCAGCACGGCTAGCGGGAGCCATGAGCAGTTCTTC	CASTASGSHEQFF
-	TRBJ2-1	-	TRBV27	TGTGCCAGCAGTTTGGAGTCTTCCTACAATGAGCAGTTCTTC	CASSLESSYNEQFF
-	TRBJ2-5	-	TRBV7-3	TGTGCCAGCAGCCTTGGTAGAGGGAAGCGAGAGACCCAGTACTTC	CASSLGRGKRETQYF
-	TRBJ2-7	-	TRBV4-1	TGCGCCAGCAGCCCTCGGAGGGCCAACTCCTACGAGCAGTACTTC	CASSPRRANSYEQYF
-	TRBJ1-2	-	TRBV9	TGTGCCAGCAGCGTAGATGCGGGGGTCAATGGCTACACCTTC	CASSVDAGVNGYTF